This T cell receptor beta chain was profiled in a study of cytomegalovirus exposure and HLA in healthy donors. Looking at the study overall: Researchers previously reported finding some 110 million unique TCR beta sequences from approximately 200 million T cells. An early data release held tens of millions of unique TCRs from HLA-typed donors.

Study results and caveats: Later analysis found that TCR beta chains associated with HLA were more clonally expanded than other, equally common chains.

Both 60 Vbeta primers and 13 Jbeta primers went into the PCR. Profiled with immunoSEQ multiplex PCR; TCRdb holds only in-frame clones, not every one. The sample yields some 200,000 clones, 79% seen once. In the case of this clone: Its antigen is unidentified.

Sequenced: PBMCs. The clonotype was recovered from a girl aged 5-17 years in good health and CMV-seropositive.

In DNA, the CDR3 is TGTGCCAGCAGTTTCCGACAGGGTCAAGAGACCCAGTACTTC. Translated, it gives CASSFRQGQETQYF. The V and J genes are TRBV7-2 and TRBJ2-5, with 7 bases matching TRBD1. This CDR3 is 14 amino acids long. CDR1 and CDR2 from the germline V gene are SGHTA and FQGNSA. After removal of 6 bases from V and 2 bases from J, the junction contained 6 bases not matched to a gene.